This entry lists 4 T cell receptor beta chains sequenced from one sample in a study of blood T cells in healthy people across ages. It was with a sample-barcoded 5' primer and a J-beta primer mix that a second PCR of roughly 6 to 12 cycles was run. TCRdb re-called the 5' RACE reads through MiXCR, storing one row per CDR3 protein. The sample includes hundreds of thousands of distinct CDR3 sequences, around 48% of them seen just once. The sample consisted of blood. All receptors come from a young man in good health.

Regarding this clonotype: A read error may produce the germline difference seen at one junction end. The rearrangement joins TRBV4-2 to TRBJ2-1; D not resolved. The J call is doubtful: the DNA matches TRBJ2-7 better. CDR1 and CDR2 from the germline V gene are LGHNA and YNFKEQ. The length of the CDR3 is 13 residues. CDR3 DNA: TGTGCCAGCCGCCAAGAATTGGGCTACGAGCAGTACTTC. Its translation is CASRQELGYEQYF.

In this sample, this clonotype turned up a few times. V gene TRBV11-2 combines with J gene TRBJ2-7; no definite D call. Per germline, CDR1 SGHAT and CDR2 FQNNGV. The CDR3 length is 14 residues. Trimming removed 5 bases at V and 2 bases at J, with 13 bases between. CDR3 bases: TGTGCCAGCAGCCCCACGACCAGACCCTACGAGCAGTACTTC. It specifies CASSPTTRPYEQYF.

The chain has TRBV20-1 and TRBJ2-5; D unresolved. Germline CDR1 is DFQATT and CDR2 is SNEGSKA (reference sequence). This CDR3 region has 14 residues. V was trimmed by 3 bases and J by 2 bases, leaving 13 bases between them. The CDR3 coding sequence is TGCAGTGCTAGGGGCGGAAACTCACAAGAGACCCAGTACTTC. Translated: CSARGGNSQETQYF.

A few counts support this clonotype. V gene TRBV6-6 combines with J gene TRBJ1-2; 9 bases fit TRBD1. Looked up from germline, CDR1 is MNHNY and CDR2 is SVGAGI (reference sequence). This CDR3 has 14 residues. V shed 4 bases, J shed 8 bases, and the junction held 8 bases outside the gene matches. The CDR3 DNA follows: TGTGCCAGCAGTTTCCAGGACAGGGGACGGGGCTACACCTTC. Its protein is CASSFQDRGRGYTF.